The following is a T cell receptor beta chain sequence with its context. These data are taken from a study of blood T cell repertoires in COVID-19. The cohort comprised adults aged roughly 18 to 90 years residing in approximately 25 US areas. Clinical history as reported by participants underpinned cohort assignment. Recovered Cohort 3 donors showed two negative PCRs, clearance, or symptom resolution. Data came from immunoSEQ multiplex PCR; TCRdb stores just in-frame clones and leaves some out. Altogether about 290,000 clones are present, around 86% being singletons, with the ten largest covering about 1.7%. This CDR3 spans 14 amino acids. Germline CDR1 SGHRS, CDR2 YFSETQ. The V end was cut by 2 bases, the J end by 2 bases, with 9 bases between.

What was sequenced was PBMCs or T cells enriched from blood (not recorded which). This chain uses TRBV5-1 with TRBJ2-3, with D perhaps matching TRBD1 (6 bases). This TCR derives from a woman aged 40-49 years who had recovered from COVID-19. The CDR3: CASSFTGSTDTQYF. The CDR3 DNA reads TGCGCCAGCAGCTTTACAGGGTCCACAGATACGCAGTATTTT.